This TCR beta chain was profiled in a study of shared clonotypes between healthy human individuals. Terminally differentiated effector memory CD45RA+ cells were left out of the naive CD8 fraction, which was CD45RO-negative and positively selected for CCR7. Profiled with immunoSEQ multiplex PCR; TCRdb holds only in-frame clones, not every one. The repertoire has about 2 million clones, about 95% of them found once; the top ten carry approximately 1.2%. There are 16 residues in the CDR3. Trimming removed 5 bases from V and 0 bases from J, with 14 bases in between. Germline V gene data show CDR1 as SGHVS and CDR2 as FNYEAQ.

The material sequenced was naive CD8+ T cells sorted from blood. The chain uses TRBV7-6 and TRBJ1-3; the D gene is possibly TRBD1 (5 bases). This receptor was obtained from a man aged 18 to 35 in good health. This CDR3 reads CASSDGDFRSGNTIYF. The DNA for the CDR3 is TGTGCCAGCAGCGATGGGGACTTCCGCTCTGGAAACACCATATATTTT.